The 13 T cell receptor beta chains listed next were all sequenced from one sample in a study of T cell responses to AZD1222 COVID-19 vaccine. Generated by immunoSEQ multiplex PCR, the TCRdb table keeps only in-frame clones and is missing some. The sample lists tens of thousands of clones, about 87% occurring once. This specimen consisted of peripheral blood, obtained 28 days after the second dose of the MenACWY control vaccine. These receptors were obtained from an adult who received the MenACWY meningococcal vaccine as a control.

The chain couples TRBV6-2 or TRBV6-3 to TRBJ1-1, with D possibly being TRBD1 (6 bases). Trimming left V 5 bases short and J 5 bases short, with 21 bases between. Germline lookup yields CDR1 MNHEY and CDR2 SVGEGT. This CDR3 region has 16 residues. In DNA form, the CDR3 reads TGTGCCAGCAGTGAGGGCAAGAGACAGGAGGGGACTGAAGCTTTCTTT. Translating gives CASSEGKRQEGTEAFF.

This clone was counted once. The rearrangement links TRBV6-2 or TRBV6-3 to TRBJ1-2, with a tentative D call TRBD1 (6 bases). Germline V gene data show CDR1 as MNHEY and CDR2 as SVGEGT. This CDR3 has 13 amino acids. V gave up 6 bases and J gave up 8 bases, with 16 bases separating them. The DNA for the CDR3 is TGTGCCAGCAGCCCGAGCCAGGGGCAAGGCTACACCTTC. Translation gives CASSPSQGQGYTF.

The chain is built from TRBV19 and TRBJ2-4, with 14 bases matching TRBD2. Germline assignment: CDR1 LNHDA and CDR2 SQIVND (reference sequence). CDR3 size: 19 residues. The V and J ends lost 3 bases and 2 bases, in that order; junction bases with no gene match: 9. The CDR3 DNA follows: TGTGCCAGTAGTATCTCGACTAGCGGGGGGGCGTCTTCCAAAAACATTCAGTACTTC. Encoded protein: CASSISTSGGASSKNIQYF.

The chain uses TRBV30 and TRBJ1-2; D remains unclear. There are 12 residues in the CDR3. Germline V gene lookup returns CDR1 GTSNPN and CDR2 SVGIG (reference sequence). Deletions cut 1 base from V and 1 base from J, with 4 bases between. For the CDR3, the DNA is TGTGCCTGGAGTGACAGTAACTATGGCTACACCTTC. As protein: CAWSDSNYGYTF.

J is TRBJ2-2 and V is TRBV14, with 9 bases aligning to TRBD2. Germline loops: CDR1 SGHDN, CDR2 FVKESK. The CDR3 length is 15 residues. Trimming cost V 4 bases and J 5 bases; bases outside gene matches: 5. The CDR3 here is CASSRSGGPTGELFF. The CDR3 DNA follows: TGTGCCAGCAGCCGTAGCGGGGGTCCGACCGGGGAGCTGTTTTTT.

The chain links TRBV14 to TRBJ2-3, with 7 bases that match TRBD1. This CDR3 region has 17 residues. Germline V gene sequence: CDR1 SGHDN, CDR2 FVKESK. With V trimmed by 4 bases and J by 1 base, 11 bases remained unmatched. The CDR3 DNA is TGTGCCAGCAGCCGGTTACAGGGGCCCGGGGGCACAGATACGCAGTATTTT. Protein: CASSRLQGPGGTDTQYF.

This chain connects TRBV9 to TRBJ2-1; possibly TRBD2 for D (6 bases). The V gene's germline CDR1 is SGDLS and CDR2 YYNGEE. Trimming shortened V by 0 bases and J by 7 bases, and 14 bases separated the two germline ends. The CDR3 has 15 amino acids. The CDR3 DNA reads as TGTGCCAGCAGCGTAGGGGGCCTAGCGAGGAATGAGCAGTTCTTC. Its protein product is CASSVGGLARNEQFF.

This clone was detected only once. The V call is TRBV2, the J call TRBJ2-7; 8 bases agree with TRBD1. The CDR3 sequence is 13 residues long. Germline loops: CDR1 SNHLY, CDR2 FYNNEI. The V segment lost 6 bases and the J segment 1 base; nucleotides outside the gene matches: 2. CDR3 residues: CASRRTGSYEQYF. The CDR3 nucleotides read TGTGCCAGCAGAAGGACAGGGTCCTACGAGCAGTACTTC.

This sequence joins TRBV5-1 and TRBJ1-2; unclear D gene. CDR1 and CDR2 (germline): SGHRS, YFSETQ. This CDR3 is 13 amino acids long. V was pared by 1 base and J by 4 bases, with 8 bases between. CDR3 DNA: TGCGCCAGCAGCTTGACAGACACCTATGGCTACACCTTC. Encoded protein: CASSLTDTYGYTF.

V is TRBV5-1 and J is TRBJ2-7, with TRBD1 matching over 9 bases. J lost 2 bases, V lost 4 bases, and 10 bases had no gene match. Germline V CDR1 and CDR2: SGHRS, YFSETQ. The CDR3 spans 16 residues. The CDR3: CASSPGQGRETYEQYF. CDR3 nucleotide sequence: TGCGCCAGCAGCCCGGGACAGGGAAGGGAAACCTACGAGCAGTACTTC.

V and J are TRBV6-1 and TRBJ2-1; tentatively, D is TRBD1 (5 bases). The CDR3 loop spans 14 amino acids. Per the germline V gene, CDR1 is MNHNS and CDR2 is SASEGT. Deletions cut 2 bases from V and 8 bases from J, with 13 bases between. This CDR3 reads CASSERGYTHEQFF. CDR3 nucleotide sequence: TGTGCCAGCAGTGAAAGGGGCTATACTCATGAGCAGTTCTTC.

This sequence joins TRBV7-2 and TRBJ1-1; D is ambiguous. The V gene's germline CDR1 is SGHTA and CDR2 FQGNSA. The V gene lost 6 bases and the J gene lost 6 bases, with 14 bases spanning the gap. The CDR3 contains 13 residues. CDR3 sequence: CASSYKSGAEAFF. CDR3 coding DNA: TGTGCCAGCAGTTATAAGTCAGGAGCTGAAGCTTTCTTT.

This rearrangement joins TRBV28 to TRBJ1-2; D is unresolved. This CDR3 comprises 13 residues. The germline CDR1 and CDR2 sequences are MDHEN and SYDVKM. V lost 2 bases, J lost 8 bases, and 12 bases lay in between. The CDR3 here is CASSLGVGYGYTF. The CDR3, as DNA: TGTGCCAGCAGTTTAGGAGTAGGGTACGGCTACACCTTC.